The rows below give T cell receptor beta chains drawn from one sample of a study of cytomegalovirus exposure and HLA in healthy donors. TCRdb keeps only in-frame clones here, not all; method: immunoSEQ multiplex PCR. The table records 85,000 to 120,000 clones, about 88% of them present only once. The sequenced sample was PBMCs. The receptors derive from a woman between 18 and 30 years old in good health and CMV-seropositive. Both conserved end residues are part of each CDR3. The D gene is left open where the match is weak. Not every row has a clone size; where given, it reads once, few, many or a size class.

-	TRBV28	TRBD1	TRBJ2-1	TGTGCCAGCAGACCTCAGGGGGCCCCTACGTACAATGAGCAGTTCTTC	CASRPQGAPTYNEQFF
-	TRBV7-2	TRBD1	TRBJ1-2	TGTGCCAGCAGCTTAGGGGTGTCGCGGACAGGGGGTGGTGGCTACACCTTC	CASSLGVSRTGGGGYTF
-	TRBV7-2	TRBD2	TRBJ2-1	TGTGCCAGCAGCGTGCCGGGACTAGCGGGGGTGGGAAATGAGCAGTTCTTC	CASSVPGLAGVGNEQFF
-	TRBV9	-	TRBJ2-7	TGTGCCAGCAGCGGCGAGGGAATCGACGAGCAGTACTTC	CASSGEGIDEQYF
-	TRBV27	-	TRBJ1-4	TGTGCCAGCAGTTTACAGGCGTTCGGTAATGAAAAACTGTTTTTT	CASSLQAFGNEKLFF
-	TRBV25-1	TRBD1	TRBJ2-5	TGTGCCAGCAGTGAATGGGGGACAGGGACTCAAGAGACCCAGTACTTC	CASSEWGTGTQETQYF
-	TRBV6-5	-	TRBJ2-1	TGTGCCAGCAGTTACTCGGAACAGTACAATGAGCAGTTCTTC	CASSYSEQYNEQFF
-	TRBV7-8	-	TRBJ1-5	TGTGCCAGCAGCTTAGGGGCGGGACTTGGACGGGATCAGCCCCAGCATTTT	CASSLGAGLGRDQPQHF
-	TRBV19	TRBD1	TRBJ2-6	TGTGCCAGTAGGGACAGGGGGTCTGGGGCCAACGTCCTGACTTTC	CASRDRGSGANVLTF
-	TRBV5-4	-	TRBJ2-7	TGTGCCAGCAGAGGAGGGACAGACTACGAGCAGTACTTC	CASRGGTDYEQYF
-	TRBV4-1	TRBD2	TRBJ2-1	TGCGCCAGCAGCCAAGGACTAGCGGGGGGGCACTACAATGAGCAGTTCTTC	CASSQGLAGGHYNEQFF
-	TRBV28	-	TRBJ1-6	TGTGCCAGCACCCACCGGGGGGGAGGTTCACCCCTCCACTTT	CASTHRGGGSPLHF
-	TRBV5-1	-	TRBJ1-1	TGCGCCAGCAGCTGGGGACCGACAGGACTGAACACTGAAGCTTTCTTT	CASSWGPTGLNTEAFF
-	TRBV6-4	TRBD2	TRBJ2-1	TGTGCCAGCAGTCCTCTAGCGGGGGGGCCTAATGAGCAGTTCTTC	CASSPLAGGPNEQFF
-	TRBV10-3	TRBD1	TRBJ2-3	TGTGCCATCAGTGAGTCCGAACAGGGGACGCAGTATTTT	CAISESEQGTQYF
-	TRBV27	-	TRBJ1-1	TGTGCCAGCAGTTTTTGGCTCAACACTGAAGCTTTCTTT	CASSFWLNTEAFF
-	TRBV27	-	TRBJ1-2	TGTGCCAGCAGTTTACACAGGGCAGCGGAGTATGGCTACACCTTC	CASSLHRAAEYGYTF
-	TRBV18	TRBD1	TRBJ2-2	TGTGCCAGCTCACCCGGACAGGGGACCGGGGAGCTGTTTTTT	CASSPGQGTGELFF
few	TRBV19	-	TRBJ1-6	TGTGCCAGTAGTACGTCCGGGACAAGTGGGAATTCACCCCTCCACTTT	CASSTSGTSGNSPLHF
many	TRBV6-4	TRBD2	TRBJ2-1	TGTGCCAGCAGTGACTCTAGCGGGGGGGCCAATGAGCAGTTCTTC	CASSDSSGGANEQFF
-	TRBV18	-	TRBJ2-7	TGTGCCAGCTCACCACCGGGCGGGATCTCCTACGAGCAGTACTTC	CASSPPGGISYEQYF
-	TRBV27	TRBD2	TRBJ2-7	TGTGCCAGCAGTTTATTATCCGGACTAGCGGGGGCCTCCAAGAACGAGCAGTACTTC	CASSLLSGLAGASKNEQYF